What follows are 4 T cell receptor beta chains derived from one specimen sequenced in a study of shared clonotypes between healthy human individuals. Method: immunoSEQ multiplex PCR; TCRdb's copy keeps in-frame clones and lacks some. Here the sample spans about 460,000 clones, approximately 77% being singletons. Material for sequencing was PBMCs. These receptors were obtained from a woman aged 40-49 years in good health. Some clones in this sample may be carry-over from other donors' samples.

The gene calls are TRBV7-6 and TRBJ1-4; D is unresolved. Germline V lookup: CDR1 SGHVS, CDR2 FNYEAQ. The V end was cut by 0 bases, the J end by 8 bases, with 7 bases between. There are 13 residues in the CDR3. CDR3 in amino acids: CASSLANAEKLFF. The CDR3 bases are TGTGCCAGCAGCTTAGCGAACGCCGAAAAACTGTTTTTT.

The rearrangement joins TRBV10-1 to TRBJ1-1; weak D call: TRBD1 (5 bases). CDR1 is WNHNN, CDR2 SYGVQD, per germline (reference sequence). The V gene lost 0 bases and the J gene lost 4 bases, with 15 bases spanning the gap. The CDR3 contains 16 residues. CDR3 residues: CASSESTGTVVTEAFF. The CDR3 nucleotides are TGCGCCAGCAGTGAGTCGACCGGGACGGTGGTCACTGAAGCTTTCTTT.

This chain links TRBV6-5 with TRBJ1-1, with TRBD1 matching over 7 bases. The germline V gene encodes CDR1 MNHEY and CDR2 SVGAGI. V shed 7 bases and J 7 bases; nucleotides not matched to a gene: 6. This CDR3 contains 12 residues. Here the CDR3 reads CASKGPGGEAFF. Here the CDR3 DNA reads TGTGCCAGCAAAGGGCCAGGGGGTGAAGCTTTCTTT.

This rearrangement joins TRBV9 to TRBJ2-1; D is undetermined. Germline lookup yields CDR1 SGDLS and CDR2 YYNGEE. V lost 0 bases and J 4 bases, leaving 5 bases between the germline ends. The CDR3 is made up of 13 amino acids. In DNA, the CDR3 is TGTGCCAGCAGCGTAGACGGGTACAATGAGCAGTTCTTC. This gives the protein CASSVDGYNEQFF. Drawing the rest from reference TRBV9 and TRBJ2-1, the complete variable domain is DSGVTQTPKHLITATGQRVTLRCSPRSGDLSVYWYQQSLDQGLQFLIQYYNGEERAKGNILERFSAQQFPDLHSELNLSSLELGDSALYFCASSVDGYNEQFFGPGTRLTVL.